This TCR beta chain was recovered during a study of human T cells and chemical hapten exposure. Study overall: Small volume differences among pooled libraries mainly caused per-sample TCR yield variation. The study's findings and limits: Following DPC sensitization, TCRs present above 1 in 1000 frequency showed no change.

TCRdb analysed the RACE reads with MiXCR anew, one entry per CDR3 protein. The data contain around 350,000 distinct CDR3 sequences, over 5% of them seen just once; the ten biggest clones take up around 8%. The time point denotes: pre-sensitization, week 0. Treatment denoted: therapeutic diphenylcyclopropenone sensitization with weekly scalp DPC. Total RNA was isolated from whole blood that had not been fractionated. Trimming removed 10 bases at V and 0 bases at J, with 8 bases between. The CDR3 is made up of 12 amino acids. The germline V gene has CDR1 ENHRY and CDR2 SYGVKD. The sample holds many counts of this clonotype. As yet, its antigen is unknown.

J is TRBJ2-3 and V is TRBV10-3; D not certain. Sequencing used whole blood, obtained in connection with sensitization to the hapten diphenylcyclopropenone (DPC). The clonotype was recovered from a woman in her late teens or twenties with alopecia areata. Some clones in this sample may be carry-over from other donors' samples. Here the CDR3 reads CASRTSTDTQYF. For the CDR3, the DNA is TGTGCCAGCCGTACGAGCACAGATACGCAGTATTTT.